This T cell receptor beta chain was sequenced during a study of blood T cell repertoires in COVID-19. Background on the study: Collection of acute and convalescent COVID-19 samples took place in the United States, Italy and Spain.

Per the study methods: Cell counts per sample came from amplifying reference gene primers. Generated by immunoSEQ multiplex PCR, the TCRdb table keeps only in-frame clones and is missing some. The V and J calls and clone size were taken over from that table, and D and trimming were inferred from the DNA. The table records around 300,000 clones, nearly 90% of them present only once. There are 15 residues in the CDR3. J was trimmed by 10 bases and V by 0 bases; bases with no gene match: 9. Germline V gives CDR1 SGHKS, CDR2 YYEKEE (reference sequence). Those who participated ranged in age from 18 to 89 years and resided in around 22 US areas. The study assigned cohorts using participant-reported clinical history. This clone was seen more than once but under ten times.

This TCR derives from a woman between 55 and 75 years old who had recovered from COVID-19. Sequenced sample: PBMCs or T cells enriched from blood (not recorded which). The chain carries TRBV5-5 and TRBJ2-1; 8 bases fit TRBD2. In DNA form, the CDR3 reads TGTGCCAGCAGCTTGGTACCAGCGGGAGAGTGGGAGCAGTTCTTC. Translation: CASSLVPAGEWEQFF.